One sample yielded the 3 T cell receptor beta chains listed below, sequenced in a study of CD8 T cells in ankylosing spondylitis. TCRdb fed the 5' RACE reads into MiXCR, producing one record per CDR3 protein. The table records approximately 100,000 distinct CDR3 sequences, about 24% of them present only once. The sequenced sample consisted of synovial fluid, either unsorted or a sorted T cell fraction (not recorded which). The receptors stem from a male donor with ankylosing spondylitis.

The rearrangement joins TRBV30 to TRBJ1-5, with TRBD1 identical over 10 bases. Per the germline V gene, CDR1 is GTSNPN and CDR2 is SVGIG (reference sequence). V lost 3 bases to trimming and J lost 4 bases; unmatched junction nucleotides: 12. The length of the CDR3 is 17 residues. The chain's CDR3 is CAWSPRGDRGANQPQHF. CDR3 bases: TGTGCCTGGAGCCCTAGGGGGGACAGGGGAGCGAATCAGCCCCAGCATTTT.

This clonotype was seen only a few times. The chain links TRBV12-3 or TRBV12-4 to TRBJ2-1, with D uncertain. V was pared by 4 bases and J by 3 bases, with 16 bases between. The CDR3 runs 16 residues. The CDR3 nucleotides are TGTGCCAGCAGTTCCTCCTCTTACCGCGTCTACAATGAGCAGTTCTTC. Protein sequence: CASSSSSYRVYNEQFF.

This clonotype was picked up a small number of times. The chain is built from TRBV5-5 and TRBJ1-2; tentatively, D is TRBD1 (6 bases). V dropped 0 bases and J dropped 8 bases, with 11 bases sitting between them. The CDR3 covers 13 residues. Germline lookup yields CDR1 SGHKS and CDR2 YYEKEE (reference sequence). In nucleotides, the CDR3 is TGTGCCAGCAGCTTGGAGGGGGATTACGGCTACACCTTC. Protein product: CASSLEGDYGYTF.